Detailed here is one TCR beta chain. TCRdb's table, derived via immunoSEQ multiplex PCR, lists solely in-frame clones and lacks some. The data show about 150,000 clones, 89% seen once. The source of the sample is a study of control samples from healthy donors and cancer patients. Deletions cut 0 bases from V and 1 base from J, with 15 bases between. Germline V gene data show CDR1 as SGHRS and CDR2 as YFSETQ. This CDR3 is built from 17 residues. Sequencing was done on a sample of blood. The rearrangement joins TRBV5-1 to TRBJ2-3; the D is unclear. The sequence derives from a man aged 25-45 years in good health. DNA for the CDR3: TGCGCCAGCAGCTTGGGGTTTGGCGGATACGGCACAGATACGCAGTATTTT. Its translation: CASSLGFGGYGTDTQYF.